The 5 T cell receptor beta chains in this list originate from one sample, sequenced in a study of Tregs in tolerant kidney transplant recipients. Recipients received nonmyeloablative bone marrow transplants from related graft donors, with transient mixed chimerism. Some clones are missing from TCRdb's copy, which holds only in-frame ones; the method was immunoSEQ multiplex PCR. The data contain 90,000 or so clones, roughly 93% of them singletons. The sample here was CD4+ T cells from blood (PBMCs), taken 12 months after the transplant. Receptor source: a human patient who received a combined kidney and bone marrow transplant. Part of the T cell pool may stem from the graft donor.

This clone was seen a handful of times. This chain links TRBV19 with TRBJ1-4; maybe TRBD1 (5 bases). Germline V lookup: CDR1 LNHDA, CDR2 SQIVND (reference sequence). The CDR3 spans 13 residues. Trimming left V 5 bases short and J 6 bases short, with 10 bases between. The CDR3 DNA reads as TGTGCCAGTAGTCTGTGGGGGGATGAAAAACTGTTTTTT. Translated, it gives CASSLWGDEKLFF.

Comments on this clone: A read error may produce the germline difference seen at one junction end. Other DNA sequences in this specimen translate into the identical CDR3. This chain connects TRBV6-5 to TRBJ1-6, with TRBD1 identical over 7 bases. Looked up from germline, CDR1 is MNHEY and CDR2 is SVGAGI. This CDR3 is built from 14 residues. The CDR3 sequence: CASSRDSENSPLHF. In DNA form, the CDR3 reads TGTGCCAGCAGTCGGGACAGTGAAAATTCCCCCCTCCACTTT.

CDR3 sequence (DNA): TGTGCCAGCAGCTTCGCAGGGCAGGTCAATCAGCCCCAGCATTTT. It specifies CASSFAGQVNQPQHF. The chain links TRBV13 to TRBJ1-5; the D gene is possibly TRBD1 (5 bases). The length of the CDR3 is 15 residues. V lost 3 bases and J 3 bases, leaving 12 bases between the germline ends. The germline V gene encodes CDR1 PRHDT and CDR2 FYEKMQ (reference sequence).

This clone has only a few counts. The rearrangement links TRBV19 to TRBJ2-6; unclear D gene. This CDR3 has 16 residues. CDR1 is LNHDA and CDR2 is SQIVND in the germline V gene (reference sequence). The ends were cut back, 7 bases at V and 2 bases at J, with 15 bases in the middle. CDR3 sequence reads: CASILSMLAGANVLTF. CDR3 in DNA: TGTGCCAGTATCCTCTCTATGTTGGCTGGGGCCAACGTCCTGACTTTC.

The chain joins TRBV5-1 to TRBJ2-2; 10 bases line up with TRBD1. The CDR3 consists of 18 residues. With V trimmed by 4 bases and J by 1 base, 10 bases remained unmatched. CDR1 is SGHRS, CDR2 YFSETQ, per germline. The CDR3 here is CASSRPDRGFQNTGELFF. The CDR3 coding sequence is TGCGCCAGCAGCCGGCCGGACAGGGGGTTTCAGAACACCGGGGAGCTGTTTTTT.